This T cell receptor beta chain came from a study of T cells after yellow fever vaccination. Study-wide results and limits: The day 0 sorted memory subsets showed almost all vaccine-responding clonotypes to be undetectable. Most clones from primary vaccination were detected again post-booster (around 95% CD4, about 85% CD8).

Germline CDR1 is SGHRS and CDR2 is YFSETQ. V was pared by 3 bases and J by 5 bases, with 11 bases between. The CDR3 consists of 13 residues. The study made its TCR cDNA through 5'RACE template switching. That step introduced a universal primer site along with UMIs. A single record per CDR3 protein comes from TCRdb applying MiXCR to the 5' RACE reads. Among roughly 30,000 distinct CDR3 sequences listed, approximately 10% were seen once. This clonotype was recorded at least ten times. The chain is built from TRBV5-1 and TRBJ2-5; D uncertain. This TCR was recovered from a man aged 18 to 29 who received the YFV17D yellow fever vaccine. The material was PBMCs, either bulk or a sorted T-cell subset (CD4+, CD8+, memory, or dextramer-sorted; not recorded which), obtained around 15 days after the first yellow fever vaccination. The CDR3 loop is CASSWSYWETQYF. CDR3 DNA: TGCGCCAGCAGCTGGTCCTACTGGGAGACCCAGTACTTC.